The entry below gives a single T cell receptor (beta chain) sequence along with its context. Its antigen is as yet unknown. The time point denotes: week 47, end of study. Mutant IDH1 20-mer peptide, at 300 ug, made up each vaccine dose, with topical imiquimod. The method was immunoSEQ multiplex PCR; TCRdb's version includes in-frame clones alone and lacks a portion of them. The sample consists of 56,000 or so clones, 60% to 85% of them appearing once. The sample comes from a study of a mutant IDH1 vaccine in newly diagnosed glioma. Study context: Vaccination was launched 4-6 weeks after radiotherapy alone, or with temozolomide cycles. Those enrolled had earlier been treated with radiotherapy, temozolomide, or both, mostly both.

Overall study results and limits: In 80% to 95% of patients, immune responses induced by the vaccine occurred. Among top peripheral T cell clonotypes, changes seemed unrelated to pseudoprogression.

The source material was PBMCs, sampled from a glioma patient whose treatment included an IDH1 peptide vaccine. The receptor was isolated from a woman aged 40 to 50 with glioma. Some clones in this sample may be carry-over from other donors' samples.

The CDR3: CASSDRYGYTF. Here the CDR3 DNA reads TGTGCCAGCAGTGATCGATATGGCTACACCTTC. This chain uses TRBV2 with TRBJ1-2; D call uncertain. Germline lookup yields CDR1 SNHLY and CDR2 FYNNEI. Trimming stripped 3 bases from V and 5 bases from J, with 4 bases between. The CDR3 contains 11 residues.